This T cell receptor beta chain was observed in a study of identical twins. Study conclusions and caveats: There was an excess of low generation probability in the out-of-frame alpha sequences that twins shared.

Unmatched junction bases numbered 8, after V lost 3 bases and J lost 3 bases. The CDR3 runs 16 residues. CDR1 and CDR2 from the germline V gene are MNHEY and SMNVEV (reference sequence). This clonotype was observed a few times. Antigen: not known. A single record per CDR3 protein comes from TCRdb applying MiXCR to the 5' RACE reads. The sample contains 700,000 to 950,000 distinct CDR3 sequences, about 12% of which appear only once. The same data also contributed to another study, on yellow fever vaccine responses in identical twins.

The sequence was collected from a woman younger than 30 in good health. The sample was PBMCs. The chain employs TRBV27 and TRBJ2-7; 10 bases line up with TRBD2. The CDR3, as DNA: TGTGCCAGCAGTTTGGACGGGCTAGCGGGAGTCTACGAGCAGTACTTC. It encodes CASSLDGLAGVYEQYF.